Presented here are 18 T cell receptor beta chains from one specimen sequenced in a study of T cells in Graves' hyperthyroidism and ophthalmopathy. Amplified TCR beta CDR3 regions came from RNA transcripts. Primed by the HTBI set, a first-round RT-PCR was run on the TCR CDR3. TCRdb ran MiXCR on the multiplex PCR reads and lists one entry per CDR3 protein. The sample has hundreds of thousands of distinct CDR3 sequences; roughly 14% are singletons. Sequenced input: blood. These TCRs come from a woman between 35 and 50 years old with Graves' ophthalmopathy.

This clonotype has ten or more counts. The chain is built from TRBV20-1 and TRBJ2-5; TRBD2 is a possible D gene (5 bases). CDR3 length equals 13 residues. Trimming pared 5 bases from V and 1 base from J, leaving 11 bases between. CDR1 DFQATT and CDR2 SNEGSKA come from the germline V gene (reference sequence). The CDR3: CSALERTQETQYF. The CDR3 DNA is TGCAGTGCTCTAGAGCGGACCCAAGAGACCCAGTACTTC.

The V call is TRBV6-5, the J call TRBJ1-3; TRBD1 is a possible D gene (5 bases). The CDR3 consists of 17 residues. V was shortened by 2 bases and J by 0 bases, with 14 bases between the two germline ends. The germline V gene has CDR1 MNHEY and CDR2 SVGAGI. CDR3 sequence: CASSYGFEGPSGNTIYF. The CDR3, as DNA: TGTGCCAGCAGTTACGGGTTCGAGGGACCCTCTGGAAACACCATATATTTT.

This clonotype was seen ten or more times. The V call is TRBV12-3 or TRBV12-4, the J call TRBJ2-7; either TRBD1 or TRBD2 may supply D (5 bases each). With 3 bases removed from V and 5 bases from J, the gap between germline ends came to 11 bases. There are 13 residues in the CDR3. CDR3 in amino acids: CASSFPGGDEQYF. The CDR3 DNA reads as TGTGCCAGCAGTTTCCCTGGGGGAGACGAGCAGTACTTC.

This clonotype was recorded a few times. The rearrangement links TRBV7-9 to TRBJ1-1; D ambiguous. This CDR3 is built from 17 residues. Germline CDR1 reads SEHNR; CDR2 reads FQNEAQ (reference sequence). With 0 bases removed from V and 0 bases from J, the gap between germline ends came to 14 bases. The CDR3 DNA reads TGTGCCAGCAGCTTAGCGCGGGATGTCGTAGTGAACACTGAAGCTTTCTTT. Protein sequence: CASSLARDVVVNTEAFF.

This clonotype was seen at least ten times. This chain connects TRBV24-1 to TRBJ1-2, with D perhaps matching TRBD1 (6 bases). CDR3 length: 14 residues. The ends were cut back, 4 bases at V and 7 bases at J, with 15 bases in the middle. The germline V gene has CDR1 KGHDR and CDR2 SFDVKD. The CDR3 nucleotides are TGTGCCACCAGTGACGCGCCAGGGGTAGGTGGCTACACCTTC. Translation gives CATSDAPGVGGYTF.

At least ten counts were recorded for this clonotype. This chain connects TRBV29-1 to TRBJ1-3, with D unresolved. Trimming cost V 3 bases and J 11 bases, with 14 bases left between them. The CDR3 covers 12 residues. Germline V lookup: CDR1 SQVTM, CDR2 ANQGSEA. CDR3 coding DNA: TGCAGCGTTGAGGGTTCAGAGACGGCCATATATTTT. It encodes CSVEGSETAIYF.

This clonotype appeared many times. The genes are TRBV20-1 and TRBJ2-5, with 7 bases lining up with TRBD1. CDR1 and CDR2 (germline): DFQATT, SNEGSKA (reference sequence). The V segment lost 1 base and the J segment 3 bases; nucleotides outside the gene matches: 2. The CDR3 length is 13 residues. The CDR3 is CSARGDREETQYF. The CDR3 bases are TGCAGTGCTAGAGGCGACAGGGAAGAGACCCAGTACTTC.

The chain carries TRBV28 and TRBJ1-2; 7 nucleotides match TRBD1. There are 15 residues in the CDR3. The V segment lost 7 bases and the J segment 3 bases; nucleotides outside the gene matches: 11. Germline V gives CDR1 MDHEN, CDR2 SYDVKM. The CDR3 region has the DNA TGTGCCAGCAACCAACCACTAACAGGGGACTATGGCTACACCTTC. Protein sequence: CASNQPLTGDYGYTF.

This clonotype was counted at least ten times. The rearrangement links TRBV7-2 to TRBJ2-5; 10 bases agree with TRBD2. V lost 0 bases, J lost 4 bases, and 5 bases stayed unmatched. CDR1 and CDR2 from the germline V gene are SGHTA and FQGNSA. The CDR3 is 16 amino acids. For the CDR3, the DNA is TGTGCCAGCAGCTTAGCGCAGTTAGCGGGAGGAGAGACCCAGTACTTC. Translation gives CASSLAQLAGGETQYF. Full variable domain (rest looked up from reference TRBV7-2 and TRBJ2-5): GAGVSQSPSNKVTEKGKDVELRCDPISGHTALYWYRQSLGQGLEFLIYFQGNSAPDKSGLPSDRFSAERTGGSVSTLTIQRTQQEDSAVYLCASSLAQLAGGETQYFGPGTRLLVL.

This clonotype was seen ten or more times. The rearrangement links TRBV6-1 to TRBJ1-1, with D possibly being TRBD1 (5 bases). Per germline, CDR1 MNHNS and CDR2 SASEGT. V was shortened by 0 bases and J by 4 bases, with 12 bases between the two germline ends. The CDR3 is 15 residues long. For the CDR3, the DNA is TGTGCCAGCAGTGAAGCGCTAGCAGGGAGCACTGAAGCTTTCTTT. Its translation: CASSEALAGSTEAFF.

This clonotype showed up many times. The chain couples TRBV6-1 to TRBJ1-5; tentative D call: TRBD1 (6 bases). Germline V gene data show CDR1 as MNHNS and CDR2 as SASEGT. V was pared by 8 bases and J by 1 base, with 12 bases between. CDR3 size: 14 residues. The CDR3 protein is CASSRGGSNQPQHF. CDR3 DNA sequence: TGTGCCAGCTCTAGAGGGGGGAGCAATCAGCCCCAGCATTTT.

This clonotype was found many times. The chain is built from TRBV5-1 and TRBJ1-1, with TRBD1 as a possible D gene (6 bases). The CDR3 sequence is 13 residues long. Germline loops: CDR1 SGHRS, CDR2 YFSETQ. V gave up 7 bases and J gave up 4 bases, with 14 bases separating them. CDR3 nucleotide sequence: TGCGCCAGCCTTCCAGGAGGGGGCACTGAAGCTTTCTTT. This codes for CASLPGGGTEAFF.

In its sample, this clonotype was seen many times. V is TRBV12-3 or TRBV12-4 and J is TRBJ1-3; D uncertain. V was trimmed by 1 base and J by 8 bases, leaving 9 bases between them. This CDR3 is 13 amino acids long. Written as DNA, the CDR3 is TGTGCCAGCAGTTTAGTAGAGGTGGACACCATATATTTT. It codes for CASSLVEVDTIYF.

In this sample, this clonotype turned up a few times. The CDR3 sequence: CASSQGNGMGTEAFF. DNA of the CDR3: TGTGCCAGCAGCCAAGGCAATGGGATGGGCACTGAAGCTTTCTTT. The chain employs TRBV3-1 and TRBJ1-1; no firm D call. The V gene lost 1 base and the J gene lost 4 bases, with 13 bases spanning the gap. Germline values: CDR1 LGHDT, CDR2 YNNKEL (reference sequence). CDR3 length: 15 residues. The full variable domain, completed using reference TRBV3-1 and TRBJ1-1, is DTAVSQTPKYLVTQMGNDKSIKCEQNLGHDTMYWYKQDSKKFLKIMFSYNNKELIINETVPNRFSPKSPDKAHLNLHINSLELGDSAVYFCASSQGNGMGTEAFFGQGTRLTVV.

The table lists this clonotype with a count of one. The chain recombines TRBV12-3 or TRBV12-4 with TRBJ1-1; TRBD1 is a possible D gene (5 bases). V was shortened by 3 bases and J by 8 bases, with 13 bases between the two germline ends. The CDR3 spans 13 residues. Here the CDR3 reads CASSFGPRGEAFF. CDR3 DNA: TGTGCCAGCAGTTTCGGGCCACGGGGGGAAGCTTTCTTT.

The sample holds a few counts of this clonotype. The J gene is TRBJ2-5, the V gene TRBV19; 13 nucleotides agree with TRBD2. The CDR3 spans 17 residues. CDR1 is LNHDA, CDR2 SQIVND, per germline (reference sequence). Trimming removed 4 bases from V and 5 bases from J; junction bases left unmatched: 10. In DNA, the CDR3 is TGTGCCAGTAGTACCGACCGGACTAGCGGGAGCCGGGAGACCCAGTACTTC. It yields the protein CASSTDRTSGSRETQYF.

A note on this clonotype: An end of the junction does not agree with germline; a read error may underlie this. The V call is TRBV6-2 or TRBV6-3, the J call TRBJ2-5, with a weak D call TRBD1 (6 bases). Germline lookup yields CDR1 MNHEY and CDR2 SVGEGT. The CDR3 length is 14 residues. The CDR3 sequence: CASIEGGTRKTQYF. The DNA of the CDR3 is TGCGCCAGCATCGAAGGGGGTACCAGAAAGACCCAGTACTTC.

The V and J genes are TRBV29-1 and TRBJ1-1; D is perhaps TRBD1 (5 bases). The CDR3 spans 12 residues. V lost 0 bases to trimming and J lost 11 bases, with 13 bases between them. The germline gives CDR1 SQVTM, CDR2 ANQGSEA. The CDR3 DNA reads TGCAGCGTTGAAGATCGGGACGTTGAGGCTTTCTTT. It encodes CSVEDRDVEAFF. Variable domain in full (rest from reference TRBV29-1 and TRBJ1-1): SAVISQKPSRDICQRGTSLTIQCQVDSQVTMMFWYRQQPGQSLTLIATANQGSEATYESGFVIDKFPISRPNLTFSTLTVSNMSPEDSSIYLCSVEDRDVEAFFGQGTRLTVV.